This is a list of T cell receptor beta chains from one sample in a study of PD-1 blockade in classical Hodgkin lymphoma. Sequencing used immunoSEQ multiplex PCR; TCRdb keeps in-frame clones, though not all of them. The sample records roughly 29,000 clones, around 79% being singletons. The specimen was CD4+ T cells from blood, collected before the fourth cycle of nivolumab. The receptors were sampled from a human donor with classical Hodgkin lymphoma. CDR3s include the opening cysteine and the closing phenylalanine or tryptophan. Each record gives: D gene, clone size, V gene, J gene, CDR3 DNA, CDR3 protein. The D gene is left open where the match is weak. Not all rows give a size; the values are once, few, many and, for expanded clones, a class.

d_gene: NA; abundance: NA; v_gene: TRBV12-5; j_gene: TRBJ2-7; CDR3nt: TGTGCTAGTGGTTTGAATCGGGGAACGAGCTCCTACGAGCAGTACTTC; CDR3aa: CASGLNRGTSSYEQYF
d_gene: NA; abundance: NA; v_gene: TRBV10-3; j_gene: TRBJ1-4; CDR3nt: TGTGCCATCAGAGCGAGGGGGGGTGAAAAACTGTTTTTT; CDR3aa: CAIRARGGEKLFF
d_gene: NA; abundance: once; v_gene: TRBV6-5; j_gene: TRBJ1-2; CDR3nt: TGTGCCAGCAGTTACGCAGAGACCTATGGCTACACCTTC; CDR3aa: CASSYAETYGYTF
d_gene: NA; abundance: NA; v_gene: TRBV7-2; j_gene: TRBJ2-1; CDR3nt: TGTGCCAGCAGCCCGGGACAACTGGATGAGCAGTTCTTC; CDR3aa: CASSPGQLDEQFF
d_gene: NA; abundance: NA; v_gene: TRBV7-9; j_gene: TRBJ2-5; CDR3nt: TGTGCCACCCTCCCTTGGGGGGGGGCGGGGGAGACCCAGTACTTC; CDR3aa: CATLPWGGAGETQYF
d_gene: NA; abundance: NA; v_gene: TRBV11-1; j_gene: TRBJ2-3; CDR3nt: TGTGCCAGCAGCTGGGACTCCTCCACAGATACGCAGTATTTT; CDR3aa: CASSWDSSTDTQYF
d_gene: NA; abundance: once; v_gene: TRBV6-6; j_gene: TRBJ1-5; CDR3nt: TGTGCCAGCAGTTACTCGACAACAGAAGACCAGCATTTT; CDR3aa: CASSYSTTEDQHF
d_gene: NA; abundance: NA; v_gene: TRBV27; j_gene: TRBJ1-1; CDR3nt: TGTGCCAGCTCCTATTTGCCTAGGTTAAACACTGAAGCTTTCTTT; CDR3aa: CASSYLPRLNTEAFF
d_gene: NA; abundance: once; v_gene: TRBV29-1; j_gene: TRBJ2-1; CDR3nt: TGCAGCGGCGGGGCGTACAATGAGCAGTTCTTC; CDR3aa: CSGGAYNEQFF
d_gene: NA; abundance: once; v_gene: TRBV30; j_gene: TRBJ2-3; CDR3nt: TGTGCCTGGGCCCGTATAGGGGCGGGTCGCACAGATACGCAGTATTTT; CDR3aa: CAWARIGAGRTDTQYF
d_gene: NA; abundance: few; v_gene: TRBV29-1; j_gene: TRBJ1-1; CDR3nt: TGCAGCGCTGGGTCAGAGGGCACTGAAGCTTTCTTT; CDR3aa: CSAGSEGTEAFF
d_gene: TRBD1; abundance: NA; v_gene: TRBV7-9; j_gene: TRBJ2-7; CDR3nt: TGTGCCAGCAGCTTGGGACAGGGAAGCTCCTACGAGCAGTACTTC; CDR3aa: CASSLGQGSSYEQYF
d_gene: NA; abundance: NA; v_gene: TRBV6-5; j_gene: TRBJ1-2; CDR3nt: TGTGCCAGCAGGGGGTCGGGGTCCCCAAACTATGGCTACACCTTC; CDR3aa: CASRGSGSPNYGYTF
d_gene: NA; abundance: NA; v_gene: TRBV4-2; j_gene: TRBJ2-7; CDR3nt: TGTGCCAGCAGCCGAGCACTGAGCTCCTACGAGCAGTACTTC; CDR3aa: CASSRALSSYEQYF
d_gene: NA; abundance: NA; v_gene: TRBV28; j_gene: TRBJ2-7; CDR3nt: TGTGCCAGCAGTCGACGGAACCCCTACGAGCAGTACTTC; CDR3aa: CASSRRNPYEQYF
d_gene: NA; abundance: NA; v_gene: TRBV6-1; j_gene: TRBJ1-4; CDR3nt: TGTGCCAGCAGTGAGCCGGGACCTGGGACGGGTGAAAAACTGTTTTTT; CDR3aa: CASSEPGPGTGEKLFF
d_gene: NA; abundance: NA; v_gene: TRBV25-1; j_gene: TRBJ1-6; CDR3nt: TGTGCCAGCAGGCAGGAACTTAATTCACCCCTCCACTTT; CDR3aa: CASRQELNSPLHF
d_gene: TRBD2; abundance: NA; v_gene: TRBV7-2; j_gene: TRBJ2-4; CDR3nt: TGTGCCAGCAGATTATCCGGGACTACCATTCAGTACTTC; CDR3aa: CASRLSGTTIQYF
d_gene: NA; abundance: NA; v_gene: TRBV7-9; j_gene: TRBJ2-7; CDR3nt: TGTGCCAGCAGCTTTTCGGGATACGAGCAGTACTTC; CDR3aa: CASSFSGYEQYF
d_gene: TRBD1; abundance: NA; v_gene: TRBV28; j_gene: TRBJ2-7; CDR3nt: TGTGCCAGCAGGCCACAGGGGGCCTCCTACGAGCAGTACTTC; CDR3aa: CASRPQGASYEQYF
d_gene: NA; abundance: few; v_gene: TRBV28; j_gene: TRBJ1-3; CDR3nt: TGTGCCAGCACCGAACCGGAGGGTGGTTATAGAAACACCATATATTTT; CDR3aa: CASTEPEGGYRNTIYF
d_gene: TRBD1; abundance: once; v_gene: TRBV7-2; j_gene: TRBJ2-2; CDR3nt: TGTGCCAGCAGCCCAGGGTGGGGGACAGGGAGGACCGGGGAGCTGTTTTTT; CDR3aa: CASSPGWGTGRTGELFF
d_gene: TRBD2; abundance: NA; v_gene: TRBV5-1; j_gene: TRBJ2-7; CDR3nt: TGCGCCAGCAGCGCCGCCAACGGGGGGTCCTCCTACGAGCAGTACTTC; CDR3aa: CASSAANGGSSYEQYF
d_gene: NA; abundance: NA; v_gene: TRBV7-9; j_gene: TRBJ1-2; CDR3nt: TGTGCCAGCAGCTTATCGGGGGCAGATGGCTACACCTTC; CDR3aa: CASSLSGADGYTF
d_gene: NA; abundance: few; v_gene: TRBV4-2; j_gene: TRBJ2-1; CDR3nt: TGTGCCAGCAGCCCTACTGGCTACAATGAGCAGTTCTTC; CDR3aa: CASSPTGYNEQFF
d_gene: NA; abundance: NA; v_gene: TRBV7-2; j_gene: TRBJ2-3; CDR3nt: TGTGCCAGCAGCTTATCTAGGGGGGATACGCAGTATTTT; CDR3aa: CASSLSRGDTQYF
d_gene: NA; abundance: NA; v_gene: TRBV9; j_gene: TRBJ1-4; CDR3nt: TGTGCCAGCAGCGTAGACCTAACTAATGAAAAACTGTTTTTT; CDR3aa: CASSVDLTNEKLFF
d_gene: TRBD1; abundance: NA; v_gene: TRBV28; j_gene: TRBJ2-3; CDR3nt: TGTGCCAGCAGAGGTTGGGACAGGAAGGGGGTCCCCACAGATACGCAGTATTTT; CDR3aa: CASRGWDRKGVPTDTQYF
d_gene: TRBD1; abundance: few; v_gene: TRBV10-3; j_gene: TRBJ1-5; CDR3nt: TGTGCCATCAGTGTTGGGGACAGTAGCAATCAGCCCCAGCATTTT; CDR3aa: CAISVGDSSNQPQHF
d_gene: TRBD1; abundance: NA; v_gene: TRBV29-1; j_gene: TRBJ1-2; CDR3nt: TGCAGCGTGAGGGACAGGGTAAACTATGGCTACACCTTC; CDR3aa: CSVRDRVNYGYTF
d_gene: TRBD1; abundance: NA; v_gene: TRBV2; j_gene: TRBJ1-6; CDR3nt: TGTGCCAGCACCGACGGGACAGGGCATTCACCCCTCCACTTT; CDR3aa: CASTDGTGHSPLHF
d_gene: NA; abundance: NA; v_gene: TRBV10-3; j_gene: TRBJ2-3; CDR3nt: TGTGCCATCAGTGAGTCGATGGGGACCACAGATACGCAGTATTTT; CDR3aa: CAISESMGTTDTQYF
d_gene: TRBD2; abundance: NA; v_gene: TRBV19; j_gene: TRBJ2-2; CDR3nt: TGTGCCAGTAGTCCTCGACTAGCGGGGGGGCTAGTCGGGGAGCTGTTTTTT; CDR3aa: CASSPRLAGGLVGELFF
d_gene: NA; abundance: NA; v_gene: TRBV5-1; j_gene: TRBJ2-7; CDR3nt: TGCGCCAGCAGCTCGGACCGCTCCGAGCAGTACTTC; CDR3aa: CASSSDRSEQYF
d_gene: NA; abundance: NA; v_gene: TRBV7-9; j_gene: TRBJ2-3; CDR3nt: TGTGCCAGCAGCTTAGAGGGGTACACAGATACGCAGTATTTT; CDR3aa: CASSLEGYTDTQYF
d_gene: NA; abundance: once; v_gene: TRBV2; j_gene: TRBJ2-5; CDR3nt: TGTGCCAGCAGGGACCAAGAGACCCAGTACTTC; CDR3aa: CASRDQETQYF
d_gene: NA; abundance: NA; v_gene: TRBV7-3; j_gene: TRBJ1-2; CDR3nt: TGTGCCAGCAGCTTACGGGATCTCTACACCTTC; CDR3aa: CASSLRDLYTF
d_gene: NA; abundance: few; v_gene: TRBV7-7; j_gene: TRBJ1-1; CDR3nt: TGTGCTAGCAGTCTTCAGACGAACACTGAAGCTTTCTTT; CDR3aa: CASSLQTNTEAFF
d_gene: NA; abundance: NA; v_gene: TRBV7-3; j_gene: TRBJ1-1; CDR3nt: TGTGCCAGCAGCTTAGATAGATTGGGGAACACTGAAGCTTTCTTT; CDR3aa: CASSLDRLGNTEAFF
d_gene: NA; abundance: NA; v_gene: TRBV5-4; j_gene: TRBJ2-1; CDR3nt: TGTGCCAGCAGCTTGGTCGGGACTTACAATGAGCAGTTCTTC; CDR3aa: CASSLVGTYNEQFF
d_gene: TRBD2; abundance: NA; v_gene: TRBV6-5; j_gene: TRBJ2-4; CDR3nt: TGTGCCAGCAGGCCGGGACTAGCGGTAAACATTCAGTACTTC; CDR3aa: CASRPGLAVNIQYF
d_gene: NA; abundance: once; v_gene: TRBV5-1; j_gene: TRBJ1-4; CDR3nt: TGCGCCAGCAGTTCCACCGGGACTAATGAAAAACTGTTTTTT; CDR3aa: CASSSTGTNEKLFF
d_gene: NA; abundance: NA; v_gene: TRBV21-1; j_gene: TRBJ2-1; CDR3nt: TGTGCCAGCAGCAAAGAGGTTTGGCCGGGAGGCCCCTACAATGAGCAGTTCTTC; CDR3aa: CASSKEVWPGGPYNEQFF
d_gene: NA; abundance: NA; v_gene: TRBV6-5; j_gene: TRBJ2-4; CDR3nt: TGTGCCAGCAGTTCCGGAGAGGGAACAGCCAAAAACATTCAGTACTTC; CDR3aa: CASSSGEGTAKNIQYF
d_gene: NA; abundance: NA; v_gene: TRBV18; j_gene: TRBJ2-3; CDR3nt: TGTGCCAGCTCACCGCAGTTTGGAGATACGCAGTATTTT; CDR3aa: CASSPQFGDTQYF
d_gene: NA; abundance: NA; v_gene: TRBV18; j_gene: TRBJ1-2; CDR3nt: TGTGCCAGCTCACCACTAGCACAGAACTATGGCTACACCTTC; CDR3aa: CASSPLAQNYGYTF